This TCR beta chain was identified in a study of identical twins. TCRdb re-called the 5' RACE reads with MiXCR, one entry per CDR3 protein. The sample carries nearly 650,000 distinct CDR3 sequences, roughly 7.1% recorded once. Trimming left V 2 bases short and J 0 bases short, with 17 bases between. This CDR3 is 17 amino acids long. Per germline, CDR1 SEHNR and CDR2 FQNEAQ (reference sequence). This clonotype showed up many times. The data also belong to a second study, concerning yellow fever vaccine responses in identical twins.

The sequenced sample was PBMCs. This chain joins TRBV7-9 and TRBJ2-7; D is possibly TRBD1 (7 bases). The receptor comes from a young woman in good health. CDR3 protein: CASSLPMTGTFSYEQYF. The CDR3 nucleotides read TGTGCCAGCAGCTTACCTATGACAGGGACTTTCTCCTACGAGCAGTACTTC.